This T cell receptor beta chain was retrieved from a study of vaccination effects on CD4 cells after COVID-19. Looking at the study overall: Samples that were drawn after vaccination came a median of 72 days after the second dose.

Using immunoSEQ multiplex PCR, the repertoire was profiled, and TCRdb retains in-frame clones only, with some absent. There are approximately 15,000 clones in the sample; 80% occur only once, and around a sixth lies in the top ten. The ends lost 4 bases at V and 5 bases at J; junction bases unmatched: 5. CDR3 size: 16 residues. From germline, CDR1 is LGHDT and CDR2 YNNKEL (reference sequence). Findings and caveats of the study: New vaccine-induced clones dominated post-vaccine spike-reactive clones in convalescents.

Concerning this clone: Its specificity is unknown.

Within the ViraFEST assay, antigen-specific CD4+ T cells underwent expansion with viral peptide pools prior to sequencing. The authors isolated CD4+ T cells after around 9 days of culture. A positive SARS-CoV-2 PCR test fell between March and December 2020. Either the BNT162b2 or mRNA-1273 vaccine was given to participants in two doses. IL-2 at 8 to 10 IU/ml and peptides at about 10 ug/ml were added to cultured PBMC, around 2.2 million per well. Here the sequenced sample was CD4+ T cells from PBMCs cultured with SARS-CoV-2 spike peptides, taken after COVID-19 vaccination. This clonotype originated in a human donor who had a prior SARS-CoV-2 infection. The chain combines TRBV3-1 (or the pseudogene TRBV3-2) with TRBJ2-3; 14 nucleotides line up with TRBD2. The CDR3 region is CASSPRLAGGIDTQYF. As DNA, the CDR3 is TGTGCCAGCAGCCCACGACTAGCGGGGGGGATAGATACGCAGTATTTT.